The 7 T cell receptor beta chains below come from one sample, sequenced in a study of patients and donors after allogeneic stem cell transplantation. Each CDR3 protein gets one entry after TCRdb re-called the RT-PCR reads with MiXCR. The profile covers about 110,000 distinct CDR3 sequences, with approximately 40% appearing a single time and around 26% taken by the ten largest. The sample consisted of blood, either unsorted or a sorted T cell fraction (not recorded which). These receptors came from a human donor who was either an allogeneic HSCT recipient or a stem cell or donor lymphocyte infusion donor (not recorded which). It is not recorded whose cells these are; they may come from a transplant donor.

This clonotype was counted only a few times. The chain uses TRBV5-8 and TRBJ1-2; D not resolved. The CDR3 sequence is 13 residues long. CDR1 SGHTS and CDR2 YDEGEE come from the germline V gene. The V end lost 4 bases, the J end lost 8 bases, and 15 bases lay between the germline ends. The CDR3 loop reads CASSDDRPGGYTF. The DNA of the CDR3 is TGTGCCAGCAGCGACGACCGCCCCGGGGGCTACACCTTC.

This clonotype was recorded a few times. This chain connects TRBV9 to TRBJ1-1; D is possibly TRBD1 (6 bases). V lost 0 bases and J lost 1, with 10 bases in between. CDR1 is SGDLS, CDR2 YYNGEE, per germline. CDR3 length: 15 residues. CDR3 sequence: CASSVGRGKNTEAFF. The CDR3 DNA reads as TGTGCCAGCAGCGTAGGGAGGGGGAAGAACACTGAAGCTTTCTTT.

The rearrangement links TRBV29-1 to TRBJ2-7; 9 nucleotides align to TRBD2. The CDR3 has 13 amino acids. Germline CDR1 and CDR2: SQVTM and ANQGSEA. The ends lost 6 bases at V and 0 bases at J; junction bases unmatched: 3. CDR3 residues: CSVRLAASYEQYF. CDR3 nucleotide sequence: TGCAGCGTCAGACTAGCGGCCTCCTACGAGCAGTACTTC.

The chain uses TRBV3-1 and TRBJ1-5; D is uncertain. The CDR3 runs 14 residues. Germline loops: CDR1 LGHDT, CDR2 YNNKEL (reference sequence). Trimming shortened V by 4 bases and J by 4 bases, and 11 bases separated the two germline ends. In DNA, the CDR3 is TGTGCCAGCAGCCTATCAACGGGAAATCAGCCCCAGCATTTT. Amino acid sequence: CASSLSTGNQPQHF.

This clonotype has a handful of counts. The chain joins TRBV6-5 to TRBJ1-6; 8 bases align to TRBD1. This CDR3 has 14 residues. Germline CDR1 is MNHEY and CDR2 is SVGAGI. Trimming took 4 bases from V and 6 from J; bases not matched to a gene: 2. CDR3 region: CASSLQGVNSPLHF. The CDR3, as DNA: TGTGCCAGCAGTTTACAGGGGGTTAATTCACCCCTCCACTTT.

This sequence joins TRBV3-1 and TRBJ1-1, with D possibly TRBD1 on 5 matching bases. Deletions cut 0 bases from V and 0 bases from J, with 14 bases between. Germline-derived CDR1 and CDR2 are LGHDT and YNNKEL (reference sequence). The CDR3 covers 17 residues. For the CDR3, the DNA is TGTGCCAGCAGCCAAGAGAGGCGTGGGGGAATGAACACTGAAGCTTTCTTT. Translated: CASSQERRGGMNTEAFF.

The chain is built from TRBV3-1 and TRBJ1-1; unclear D gene. Per the germline V gene, CDR1 is LGHDT and CDR2 is YNNKEL (reference sequence). This CDR3 spans 14 amino acids. Trimming stripped 5 bases from V and 0 bases from J, with 10 bases between. CDR3: CASSGPTVNTEAFF. CDR3 DNA: TGTGCCAGCAGCGGGCCGACGGTGAACACTGAAGCTTTCTTT. Complete variable domain (other parts from reference TRBV3-1 and TRBJ1-1): DTAVSQTPKYLVTQMGNDKSIKCEQNLGHDTMYWYKQDSKKFLKIMFSYNNKELIINETVPNRFSPKSPDKAHLNLHINSLELGDSAVYFCASSGPTVNTEAFFGQGTRLTVV.